This TCR beta chain comes out of a study of T cells in Graves' hyperthyroidism and ophthalmopathy. Among the patients, aged 18 to 65, hyperthyroidism was newly diagnosed and had lasted under 2 months. Diagnoses rested on clinical symptoms, serum thyroxine and TRAb, thyroid ultrasound and orbital computed tomography. Study results and limitations: Classification by a 13 V-J model distinguished ophthalmopathy from stable hyperthyroidism.

A note on this clonotype: The antigen is not known.

This CDR3 is 14 amino acids long. V was clipped by 6 bases and J by 2 bases, with 11 bases between them. Per the germline V gene, CDR1 is MDHEN and CDR2 is SYDVKM. Using RNA transcripts as the source, TCR beta CDR3 regions were amplified. When the TCR CDR3 underwent first-round RT-PCR, the HTBI primer set was used. Via MiXCR, TCRdb re-called the multiplex PCR reads, giving one row per CDR3 protein. The sample records around 180,000 distinct CDR3 sequences, approximately 15% being singletons. Sequencing was carried out using blood. This sequence was found in a woman between 50 and 59 years old with Graves' hyperthyroidism. V is TRBV28 and J is TRBJ2-1, with D maybe TRBD2 (6 bases). The CDR3 loop reads CASSCGDPYNEQFF. As DNA, the CDR3 is TGTGCCAGCAGCTGCGGGGATCCCTACAATGAGCAGTTCTTC.